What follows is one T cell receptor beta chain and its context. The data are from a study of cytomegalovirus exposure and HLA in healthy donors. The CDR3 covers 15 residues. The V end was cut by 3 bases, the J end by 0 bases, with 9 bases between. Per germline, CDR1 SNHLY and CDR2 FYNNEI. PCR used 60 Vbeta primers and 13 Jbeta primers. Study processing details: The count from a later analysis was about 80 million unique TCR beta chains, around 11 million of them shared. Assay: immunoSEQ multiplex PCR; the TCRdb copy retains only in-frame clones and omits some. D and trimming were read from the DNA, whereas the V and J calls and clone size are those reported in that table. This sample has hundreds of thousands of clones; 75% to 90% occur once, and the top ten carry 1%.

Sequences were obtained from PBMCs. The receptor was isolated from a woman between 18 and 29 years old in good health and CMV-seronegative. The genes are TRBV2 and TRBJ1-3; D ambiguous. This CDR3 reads CASSDRSRSGNTIYF. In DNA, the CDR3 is TGTGCCAGCAGTGATCGCTCGCGCTCTGGAAACACCATATATTTT. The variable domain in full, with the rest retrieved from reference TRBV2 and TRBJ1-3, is EPEVTQTPSHQVTQMGQEVILRCVPISNHLYFYWYRQILGQKVEFLVSFYNNEISEKSEIFDDQFSVERPDGSNFTLKIRSTKLEDSAMYFCASSDRSRSGNTIYFGEGSWLTVV.